These T cell receptor beta chains were read from a single sample in a study of T-cell reconstitution after alpha-beta-depleted transplantation in children. TCRdb processed the PCR reads anew with MiXCR; each CDR3 protein has one entry. Of roughly 670,000 distinct CDR3 sequences listed, 10% to 15% are singletons. Material: PBMCs, obtained before TCRalphabeta/CD19-depleted stem cell transplant. The source of these receptors is a girl aged 2 to 9 with congenital amegakaryocytic thrombocytopenia, due to receive a stem cell transplant. Both conserved end residues are part of each CDR3. D genes are given only for firm matches. Clone size is stated in some rows and not others, as once, few, many or a class when expanded.

abundance	d_gene	v_gene	j_gene	CDR3nt	CDR3aa
-	-	TRBV20-1	TRBJ2-3	TGCAGTGCGGACTCCTCCCAGAGGGTCTCCACAGATACGCAGTATTTT	CSADSSQRVSTDTQYF
-	-	TRBV6-2/TRBV6-3	TRBJ2-1	TGTGCCAGCAGTTACTCAGGGCAGAGTGAGCAGTTCTTC	CASSYSGQSEQFF
few	-	TRBV10-3	TRBJ2-1	TGTGCCGCGCAAGACCCCAATTCGGCTGAGCAGTTCTTC	CAAQDPNSAEQFF
many	-	TRBV20-1	TRBJ2-3	TGCAGTGCCATCGCTAACAAATGGGATACGCAGTATTTT	CSAIANKWDTQYF
-	-	TRBV5-6	TRBJ2-2	TGTGCCAGCAGCCCCGACTGGAACACCGGGGAGCTGTTTTTT	CASSPDWNTGELFF
-	-	TRBV4-2	TRBJ2-2	TGTGCCAGCAGCCAGGAGGGGACAGTTGGCGGGGAGCTGTTTTTT	CASSQEGTVGGELFF
many	TRBD1	TRBV5-1	TRBJ1-5	TGCGCCAGCAGCTCCGGACAGGGTGAGCCCCAGCATTTT	CASSSGQGEPQHF
many	TRBD1	TRBV5-1	TRBJ2-3	TGCGCCAGCAAAGGACAGGGGGGCACAGATACGCAGTATTTT	CASKGQGGTDTQYF
-	-	TRBV5-5	TRBJ2-2	TGTGCCAGCAGCCCCATCGGCGGAACCCGGGAGCTGTTTTTT	CASSPIGGTRELFF
once	TRBD2	TRBV14	TRBJ2-4	TGTGCCAGCAGCCGAGGACTAGCGGGAGCCAAAAACATTCAGTACTTC	CASSRGLAGAKNIQYF